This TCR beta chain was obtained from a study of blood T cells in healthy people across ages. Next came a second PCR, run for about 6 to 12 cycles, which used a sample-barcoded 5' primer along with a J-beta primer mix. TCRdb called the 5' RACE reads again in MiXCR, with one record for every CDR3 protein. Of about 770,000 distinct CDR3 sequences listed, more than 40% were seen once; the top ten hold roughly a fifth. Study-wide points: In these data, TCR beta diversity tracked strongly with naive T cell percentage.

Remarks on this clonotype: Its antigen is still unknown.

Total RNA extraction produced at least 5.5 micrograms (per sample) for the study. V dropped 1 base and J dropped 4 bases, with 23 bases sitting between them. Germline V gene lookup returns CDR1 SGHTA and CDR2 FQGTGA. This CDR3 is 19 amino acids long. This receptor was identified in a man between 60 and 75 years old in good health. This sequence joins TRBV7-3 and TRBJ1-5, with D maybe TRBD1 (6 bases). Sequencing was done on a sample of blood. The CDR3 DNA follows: TGTGCCAGCAGCTTAATGGCCCCGGGAAGGACAGATGTAAATCAGCCCCAGCATTTT. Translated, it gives CASSLMAPGRTDVNQPQHF. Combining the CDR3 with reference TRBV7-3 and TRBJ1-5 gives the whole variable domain GAGVSQTPSNKVTEKGKYVELRCDPISGHTALYWYRQSLGQGPEFLIYFQGTGAADDSGLPNDRFFAVRPEGSVSTLKIQRTERGDSAVYLCASSLMAPGRTDVNQPQHFGDGTRLSIL.